A selection of T cell receptor beta chains follows, all from one sample in a study of response to subunit inactivated influenza vaccine. TCRdb ran MiXCR on the RT-PCR reads and lists one entry per CDR3 protein. The data show about half a million distinct CDR3 sequences, 7.6% seen once. The sample in question was PBMCs from blood, obtained about 23 months after vaccination. The receptors originated from a man in his fifties or sixties who received an inactivated influenza vaccine. Both conserved end residues are part of each CDR3. A D gene is named only where the DNA matches it firmly. Expanded clones are given a class, and other clones once, few, many or no size at all.

D | size | J | length | V | CDR3 | DNA
TRBD1 | few | TRBJ2-1 | 17 | TRBV6-5 | CASSYSAGTGYYNEQFF | TGTGCCAGCAGTTACTCTGCCGGGACAGGTTACTACAATGAGCAGTTCTTC
NA | few | TRBJ1-2 | 13 | TRBV5-1 | CASSLVPSGGYTF | TGCGCCAGCAGCTTGGTCCCCAGCGGAGGCTACACCTTC
TRBD2 | many | TRBJ2-5 | 14 | TRBV29-1 | CSVGPGLGGETQYF | TGCAGCGTGGGCCCGGGACTAGGGGGAGAGACCCAGTACTTC
NA | NA | TRBJ1-1 | 15 | TRBV3-1 | CASSQEAGKFTEAFF | TGTGCCAGCAGCCAAGAGGCAGGGAAGTTCACTGAAGCTTTCTTT
NA | NA | TRBJ2-2 | 14 | TRBV7-8 | CASSPSPATGELFF | TGTGCCAGCAGCCCGTCCCCTGCCACCGGGGAGCTGTTTTTT
NA | many | TRBJ2-1 | 11 | TRBV5-6 | CASSSGPSQFF | TGTGCCAGCAGCTCTGGCCCGAGTCAGTTCTTC
NA | many | TRBJ2-1 | 15 | TRBV19 | CASSALAGTYNEQFF | TGTGCCAGTAGCGCGTTGGCGGGCACCTACAATGAGCAGTTCTTC
NA | many | TRBJ2-1 | 15 | TRBV4-3 | CASSQSGGSLQEQFF | TGCGCCAGCAGCCAGTCAGGCGGCAGTTTGCAGGAGCAGTTCTTC
NA | few | TRBJ2-7 | 14 | TRBV6-1 | CATGRGRRAYEQYF | TGTGCCACCGGCCGGGGGAGACGGGCCTACGAGCAGTACTTC
NA | many | TRBJ1-2 | 14 | TRBV7-2 | CASSLALREGGYTF | TGTGCCAGCAGCTTAGCCCTCCGGGAGGGGGGCTACACCTTC
TRBD1 | NA | TRBJ2-1 | 16 | TRBV12-3/TRBV12-4 | CASSYRPGQAYNEQFF | TGTGCCAGCAGCTACCGACCGGGACAGGCCTACAATGAGCAGTTCTTC
NA | few | TRBJ2-3 | 12 | TRBV11-2 | CASSFYGDTQYF | TGTGCCAGCAGCTTTTATGGGGATACGCAGTATTTT
NA | few | TRBJ1-1 | 12 | TRBV5-1 | CASRGGDTEAFF | TGCGCCAGCCGAGGAGGTGACACTGAAGCTTTCTTT
NA | NA | TRBJ2-1 | 13 | TRBV7-9 | CASSAPSQNEQFF | TGTGCCAGCAGCGCCCCCAGTCAAAATGAGCAGTTCTTC
TRBD2 | few | TRBJ2-1 | 17 | TRBV10-3 | CAISGAPGLAGVGEQFF | TGTGCCATCAGTGGGGCACCGGGACTAGCGGGAGTTGGTGAGCAGTTCTTC
TRBD2 | NA | TRBJ2-1 | 13 | TRBV5-1 | CASSGGDYQKQFF | TGCGCCAGCAGCGGGGGGGACTACCAAAAGCAGTTCTTC
NA | NA | TRBJ2-7 | 17 | TRBV4-3 | CASSQDGVRRGSYEQYF | TGCGCCAGCAGCCAAGATGGGGTGAGGCGGGGCTCCTACGAGCAGTACTTC
NA | few | TRBJ1-2 | 13 | TRBV29-1 | CSITGGLDYGYTF | TGCAGCATCACCGGGGGGCTTGACTATGGCTACACCTTC
NA | few | TRBJ2-7 | 15 | TRBV14 | CASSHITQGVNEQYF | TGTGCCAGCAGCCACATCACACAGGGCGTCAACGAGCAGTACTTC
TRBD2 | NA | TRBJ2-5 | 14 | TRBV20-1 | CSAPSGGGKETQYF | TGCAGTGCTCCGTCGGGCGGGGGGAAAGAGACCCAGTACTTC
TRBD2 | many | TRBJ2-2 | 16 | TRBV4-2 | CASSLGTSGSTGELFF | TGTGCCAGCAGCCTGGGGACTAGCGGGAGCACCGGGGAGCTGTTTTTT
TRBD2 | NA | TRBJ2-5 | 16 | TRBV18 | CASSPAGLGFGKTQYF | TGTGCCAGCTCACCGGCGGGACTAGGGTTTGGAAAGACCCAGTACTTC
NA | many | TRBJ2-3 | 14 | TRBV28 | CASSFWTNTDTQYF | TGTGCCAGCAGTTTTTGGACAAACACAGATACGCAGTATTTT
TRBD1 | many | TRBJ2-1 | 15 | TRBV25-1 | CASSLQGLAYNEQFF | TGTGCCAGCAGCCTACAGGGGCTTGCCTACAATGAGCAGTTCTTC
TRBD1 | few | TRBJ1-2 | 14 | TRBV3-1 | CASRGQGFFYGYTF | TGTGCCAGCAGGGGACAGGGGTTTTTCTATGGCTACACCTTC
NA | NA | TRBJ1-2 | 17 | TRBV5-1 | CASSLAVGSGSAYGYTF | TGCGCCAGCAGCTTGGCCGTGGGTTCAGGGTCCGCCTATGGCTACACCTTC
NA | many | TRBJ2-1 | 14 | TRBV5-1 | CASSKDSLGNEQFF | TGCGCCAGCAGCAAGGACTCTCTGGGGAATGAGCAGTTCTTC
TRBD2 | many | TRBJ2-3 | 16 | TRBV20-1 | CSARGGLAGAGDTQYF | TGCAGTGCCAGGGGAGGGCTAGCGGGAGCCGGGGATACGCAGTATTTT
NA | NA | TRBJ1-5 | 14 | TRBV6-1 | CASSEGHGGSPQHF | TGTGCCAGCAGTGAAGGACACGGTGGGTCGCCCCAGCATTTT
NA | few | TRBJ2-1 | 13 | TRBV6-1 | CASSRTSKSEQFF | TGTGCCAGCAGTCGGACTTCGAAGTCTGAGCAGTTCTTC
NA | few | TRBJ2-3 | 12 | TRBV3-1 | CASSQLGDTQYF | TGTGCCAGCAGCCAACTGGGAGATACGCAGTATTTT
NA | few | TRBJ2-7 | 14 | TRBV29-1 | CSASPPGHSYEQYF | TGCAGCGCCTCCCCCCCGGGACACTCCTACGAGCAGTACTTC
NA | many | TRBJ2-5 | 12 | TRBV7-9 | CASARGVETQYF | TGTGCCAGCGCACGGGGTGTTGAGACCCAGTACTTC
NA | many | TRBJ2-3 | 15 | TRBV7-2 | CASSLALASTDTQYF | TGTGCCAGCAGCTTAGCGCTAGCTAGCACAGATACGCAGTATTTT
NA | NA | TRBJ1-5 | 13 | TRBV20-1 | CSATPGVGQPQHF | TGCAGTGCTACCCCAGGGGTAGGTCAGCCCCAGCATTTT
TRBD1 | many | TRBJ1-2 | 19 | TRBV7-9 | CASSSSNPRTGTGTYGYTF | TGTGCCAGCAGCTCCAGCAACCCCCGCACCGGGACAGGAACTTATGGCTACACCTTC
NA | NA | TRBJ2-3 | 15 | TRBV6-5 | CASSYLADSTDTQYF | TGTGCCAGCAGTTACCTGGCCGACAGCACAGATACGCAGTATTTT
NA | few | TRBJ2-1 | 15 | TRBV9 | CASSVGLNSYNEQFF | TGTGCCAGCAGCGTAGGGTTGAATTCCTACAATGAGCAGTTCTTC
NA | NA | TRBJ2-5 | 16 | TRBV7-9 | CASSLDGWDREETQYF | TGTGCCAGCAGCTTAGACGGCTGGGACCGCGAAGAGACCCAGTACTTC
NA | many | TRBJ2-3 | 15 | TRBV20-1 | CSATMDGRSTDTQYF | TGCAGTGCTACCATGGACGGCCGTAGCACAGATACGCAGTATTTT
NA | few | TRBJ1-5 | 12 | TRBV6-6 | CASSYAAQPQHF | TGTGCCAGCAGTTACGCGGCTCAGCCCCAGCATTTT
NA | few | TRBJ2-7 | 12 | TRBV20-1 | CSAIGFAYEQYF | TGCAGTGCTATAGGGTTCGCCTACGAGCAGTACTTC
TRBD1 | few | TRBJ2-2 | 20 | TRBV6-2/TRBV6-3 | CASRSSPGQGRNRGTGELFF | TGTGCCAGCAGATCGTCTCCGGGACAGGGTCGGAACAGAGGCACCGGGGAGCTGTTTTTT
NA | NA | TRBJ1-5 | 13 | TRBV6-2/TRBV6-3 | CASSIYGNQPQHF | TGTGCCAGCTCGATCTACGGAAATCAGCCCCAGCATTTT
TRBD2 | NA | TRBJ2-1 | 16 | TRBV5-1 | CASSAGTSGAIHEQFF | TGCGCCAGCAGCGCAGGGACTAGCGGAGCAATACATGAGCAGTTCTTC
TRBD1 | few | TRBJ1-4 | 14 | TRBV5-5 | CASSLQGGDEKLFF | TGTGCCAGCAGCTTACAGGGGGGGGATGAAAAACTGTTTTTT
NA | many | TRBJ2-1 | 10 | TRBV12-3/TRBV12-4 | CASSLREQFF | TGTGCCAGCAGTTTGCGTGAGCAGTTCTTC
TRBD1 | few | TRBJ2-5 | 13 | TRBV4-3 | CASSQTGSETQYF | TGCGCCAGCAGCCAGACAGGGAGCGAGACCCAGTACTTC
TRBD1 | many | TRBJ2-2 | 17 | TRBV4-1 | CASSLLGQGDYTGELFF | TGCGCCAGCAGCCTCCTAGGACAGGGGGACTACACCGGGGAGCTGTTTTTT